This passage covers 25 T cell receptor beta chains from one sample sequenced in a study of shared clonotypes between healthy human individuals. Naive CD8 isolation took CD45RO-negative cells positively selected for CCR7 and excluded terminally differentiated effector memory CD45RA+ cells. Measured with immunoSEQ multiplex PCR; TCRdb has only the in-frame clones, and not every one. Among approximately 810,000 clones, over 90% were seen once, and the ten largest hold around 24%. Sequenced material: naive CD8+ T cells sorted from blood. These receptors were collected from a man aged 25-45 years in good health.

A word on this clone: Other DNA sequences in this sample translate to the same CDR3. The chain uses TRBV4-3 and TRBJ2-7; 10 nucleotides align to TRBD2. The CDR3 runs 15 residues. Germline V gives CDR1 LGHNA, CDR2 YSLEER. V lost 1 base to trimming and J lost 6 bases; unmatched junction nucleotides: 6. The CDR3 region is CASSQGSGRSVEQYF. The CDR3 DNA reads TGCGCCAGCAGCCAAGGTAGCGGGAGGTCGGTCGAGCAGTACTTC.

The chain joins TRBV27 to TRBJ2-7, with 12 nucleotides matching TRBD2. This CDR3 contains 16 residues. The germline CDR1 and CDR2 sequences are MNHEY and SMNVEV (reference sequence). The V segment lost 6 bases and the J segment 4 bases; nucleotides outside the gene matches: 10. The CDR3 nucleotides are TGTGCCAGCAGCCCAGTGCAGACTAGCGGGAGTTACGAGCAGTACTTC. Its protein product is CASSPVQTSGSYEQYF.

The chain joins TRBV11-2 to TRBJ2-7, with D maybe TRBD1 (6 bases). The CDR3 consists of 15 residues. Germline V lookup: CDR1 SGHAT, CDR2 FQNNGV. The ends were cut back, 1 base at V and 1 base at J, with 11 bases in the middle. CDR3 nucleotide sequence: TGTGCCAGCAGCTTAGTCGGACAGAGATCCTACGAGCAGTACTTC. Protein sequence: CASSLVGQRSYEQYF.

The chain has TRBV11-1 and TRBJ2-3; D not resolved. Trimming shortened V by 1 base and J by 2 bases, and 13 bases separated the two germline ends. Germline-derived CDR1 and CDR2 are SGHAT and FQDESV (reference sequence). The CDR3 runs 16 residues. The CDR3 protein is CASSLGATLYTDTQYF. The CDR3 coding sequence is TGTGCCAGCAGCTTAGGGGCTACTCTTTACACAGATACGCAGTATTTT.

This chain links TRBV5-4 with TRBJ2-7; D possibly corresponds to TRBD2 (5 bases). V was cut by 0 bases and J by 0 bases, with 10 bases left in between. The CDR3 loop spans 15 amino acids. CDR1 is SGHNT, CDR2 YYREEE, per germline (reference sequence). For the CDR3, the DNA is TGTGCCAGCAGCTTGGCGGGGATTGACTCCTACGAGCAGTACTTC. Protein sequence: CASSLAGIDSYEQYF.

The chain uses TRBV2 and TRBJ2-7, with D tentatively TRBD2 (5 bases). Trimming removed 1 base from V and 2 bases from J, with 12 bases in between. The CDR3 runs 15 residues. Germline V gives CDR1 SNHLY, CDR2 FYNNEI. CDR3 in amino acids: CASSEEYTSPYEQYF. Written as DNA, the CDR3 is TGTGCCAGCAGTGAAGAGTATACTAGTCCCTACGAGCAGTACTTC. Variable domain in full (rest from reference TRBV2 and TRBJ2-7): EPEVTQTPSHQVTQMGQEVILRCVPISNHLYFYWYRQILGQKVEFLVSFYNNEISEKSEIFDDQFSVERPDGSNFTLKIRSTKLEDSAMYFCASSEEYTSPYEQYFGPGTRLTVT.

The table lists this clone with a few counts. The J gene is TRBJ2-2, the V gene TRBV9; TRBD2 matches 13 bases. CDR1 SGDLS and CDR2 YYNGEE come from the germline V gene. Trimming at V came to 7 bases and at J to 3 bases, leaving 3 bases not matched to a gene. The CDR3 is made up of 15 amino acids. CDR3 sequence (DNA): TGTGCCAGCGGAGGACTAGCGGGAGACACCGGGGAGCTGTTTTTT. It yields the protein CASGGLAGDTGELFF.

V gene TRBV7-6 combines with J gene TRBJ1-5; 7 nucleotides align to TRBD1. This CDR3 is 14 amino acids long. The germline gives CDR1 SGHVS, CDR2 FNYEAQ. The trim removed 8 bases at V and 2 bases at J, leaving 6 bases unmatched. The CDR3 DNA reads TGTGCCAGCTTGCCCGGACAGGGCAATCAGCCCCAGCATTTT. This encodes CASLPGQGNQPQHF.

The genes are TRBV10-1 and TRBJ2-7; possibly TRBD2 for D (6 bases). The CDR3 spans 17 residues. V shed 2 bases and J shed 6 bases, with 23 bases lying between them. CDR1 is WNHNN, CDR2 SYGVQD, per germline (reference sequence). The CDR3 protein is CASSEENLGRDGGEQYF. For the CDR3, the DNA is TGCGCCAGCAGTGAGGAGAATCTCGGGCGGGATGGGGGCGAGCAGTACTTC.

Remarks on this clone: This may come from a read error, since a much larger clone is one base off. The chain carries TRBV7-8 and TRBJ2-7; no clear D gene. Looked up from germline, CDR1 is SGHVS and CDR2 is FQNEAQ. CDR3 length: 11 residues. V lost 2 bases to trimming and J lost 5 bases, with 4 bases between them. CDR3 sequence: CASSLTDEQYF. Here the CDR3 DNA reads TGTGCCAGCAGCTTAACCGACGAGCAGTACTTC.

The chain is built from TRBV19 and TRBJ2-2; D gene uncertain. The CDR3 totals 13 residues. Trimming stripped 5 bases from V and 5 bases from J, with 9 bases between. CDR1 and CDR2 (germline): LNHDA, SQIVND (reference sequence). The CDR3: CASSLTGTGELFF. The CDR3 DNA is TGTGCCAGTAGTCTGACCGGAACCGGGGAGCTGTTTTTT.

The V and J genes are TRBV5-1 and TRBJ2-1; maybe TRBD2 (7 bases). This CDR3 is 15 amino acids long. Germline V CDR1 and CDR2: SGHRS, YFSETQ. Trimming stripped 4 bases from V and 6 bases from J, with 17 bases between. CDR3 protein: CASSAEGGLPNEQFF. As DNA, the CDR3 is TGCGCCAGCAGCGCGGAGGGGGGACTACCCAATGAGCAGTTCTTC.

CDR3 nucleotide sequence: TGTGCCAGCAGTGAACTAGCGGGAGCCAAAAACATTCAGTACTTC. Amino acids: CASSELAGAKNIQYF. The V and J genes are TRBV6-1 and TRBJ2-4; TRBD2 matches at 8 bases. J was trimmed by 0 bases and V by 2 bases; bases with no gene match: 0. CDR3 length: 15 amino acids. Looked up from germline, CDR1 is MNHNS and CDR2 is SASEGT.

This clone was seen only a few times. The V gene is TRBV27, the J gene TRBJ1-5; D gene uncertain. The CDR3 is 13 residues long. CDR1 is MNHEY, CDR2 SMNVEV, per germline (reference sequence). Trimming left V 6 bases short and J 2 bases short, with 8 bases between. CDR3 nucleotides: TGTGCCAGCAGCGGTTCGGGCAATCAGCCCCAGCATTTT. This translates into CASSGSGNQPQHF.

The chain employs TRBV10-3 and TRBJ2-2; perhaps TRBD1 as D (5 bases). The CDR3 loop spans 14 amino acids. Germline V lookup: CDR1 ENHRY, CDR2 SYGVKD. The germline V and J ends were trimmed by 4 bases and 5 bases, with 11 bases remaining between them. The CDR3 DNA follows: TGTGCCATCAGTGCCCCAGGGAATACCGGGGAGCTGTTTTTT. Its protein product is CAISAPGNTGELFF.

The chain links TRBV12-5 to TRBJ2-1; D gene unclear. V gave up 8 bases and J gave up 7 bases, with 18 bases separating them. Germline assignment: CDR1 LGHNT and CDR2 FRNRAP. This CDR3 spans 14 amino acids. The CDR3 DNA follows: TGTGCTAGTACATCCGGGCTTATCGGGAATGAGCAGTTCTTC. This codes for CASTSGLIGNEQFF.

The chain couples TRBV18 to TRBJ2-3; 7 bases map to TRBD1. V was clipped by 3 bases and J by 7 bases; unmatched bases: 13. Per germline, CDR1 KGHSH and CDR2 LQKENI. This CDR3 contains 16 residues. The CDR3 loop reads CASSPYDRDTRNTQYF. The CDR3 DNA reads as TGTGCCAGCTCACCTTATGACAGGGATACGAGGAATACGCAGTATTTT.

The chain combines TRBV30 with TRBJ2-7; tentatively, D is TRBD1 (5 bases). V was pared by 2 bases and J by 0 bases, with 14 bases between. Per the germline V gene, CDR1 is GTSNPN and CDR2 is SVGIG (reference sequence). The CDR3 runs 15 residues. The CDR3 DNA sequence: TGTGCCTGGAGTCCGACAGACGCCAACTCCTACGAGCAGTACTTC. Protein sequence: CAWSPTDANSYEQYF.

The sample holds one count of this clone. This rearrangement joins TRBV11-2 to TRBJ2-7; TRBD1 is a possible D gene (6 bases). The V gene's germline CDR1 is SGHAT and CDR2 FQNNGV. V was clipped by 4 bases and J by 1 base, with 14 bases between them. The CDR3 totals 15 residues. In nucleotides, the CDR3 is TGTGCCAGCAGCTCCAGCCTAGGGGGTTCCTACGAGCAGTACTTC. Translated: CASSSSLGGSYEQYF.

The rearrangement uses TRBV11-2 and TRBJ2-1, with 7 bases that match TRBD2. The V segment lost 2 bases and the J segment 5 bases; nucleotides outside the gene matches: 6. The CDR3 runs to 15 residues. Looked up from germline, CDR1 is SGHAT and CDR2 is FQNNGV. DNA for the CDR3: TGTGCCAGCAGCTTATACTTAGCGGGTAACAATGAGCAGTTCTTC. It codes for CASSLYLAGNNEQFF.

This chain uses TRBV7-9 with TRBJ2-5; D is possibly TRBD2 (5 bases). The germline V gene has CDR1 SEHNR and CDR2 FQNEAQ (reference sequence). V was clipped by 2 bases and J by 1 base, with 11 bases between them. CDR3 size: 15 residues. In nucleotides, the CDR3 is TGTGCCAGCAGCTTAATGGTGGAGGCCCAAGAGACCCAGTACTTC. Amino acids: CASSLMVEAQETQYF.

V gene TRBV4-1 combines with J gene TRBJ2-1; D might be TRBD2 (5 bases). This CDR3 has 15 amino acids. Looked up from germline, CDR1 is MGHRA and CDR2 is YSYEKL. Trimming left V 6 bases short and J 0 bases short, with 12 bases between. CDR3 sequence (DNA): TGCGCCAGCAGACTGGACTCGAGCTCCTACAATGAGCAGTTCTTC. This encodes CASRLDSSSYNEQFF.

This rearrangement joins TRBV29-1 to TRBJ2-6; 8 positions match TRBD1. The germline V gene has CDR1 SQVTM and CDR2 ANQGSEA. The CDR3 is made up of 18 amino acids. The J segment lost 6 bases and the V segment lost 0 bases, leaving 13 bases of the junction unmatched. CDR3 residues: CSVEDLLLTGEMANVLTF. The DNA for the CDR3 is TGCAGCGTTGAAGATCTTCTGTTGACAGGGGAAATGGCCAACGTCCTGACTTTC.

Concerning this clone: Other DNA sequences of this sample code for an identical CDR3. The chain links TRBV5-1 to TRBJ2-7; D unresolved. Germline assignment: CDR1 SGHRS and CDR2 YFSETQ. V shed 0 bases and J shed 4 bases, with 5 bases lying between them. The CDR3 loop spans 12 amino acids. The CDR3 reads CASSLESYEQYF. In nucleotides, the CDR3 is TGCGCCAGCAGCTTGGAAAGTTACGAGCAGTACTTC.

This clone was observed a few times. The same CDR3 is also encoded by other DNA sequences in this sample. The CDR3 reads CASSVGTGSSYNEQFF. The DNA of the CDR3 is TGTGCCAGCAGCGTAGGGACAGGGAGCTCCTACAATGAGCAGTTCTTC. The chain joins TRBV9 to TRBJ2-1; 8 bases agree with TRBD1. V shed 0 bases and J 0 bases; nucleotides not matched to a gene: 2. This CDR3 spans 16 amino acids. CDR1 and CDR2 from the germline V gene are SGDLS and YYNGEE.